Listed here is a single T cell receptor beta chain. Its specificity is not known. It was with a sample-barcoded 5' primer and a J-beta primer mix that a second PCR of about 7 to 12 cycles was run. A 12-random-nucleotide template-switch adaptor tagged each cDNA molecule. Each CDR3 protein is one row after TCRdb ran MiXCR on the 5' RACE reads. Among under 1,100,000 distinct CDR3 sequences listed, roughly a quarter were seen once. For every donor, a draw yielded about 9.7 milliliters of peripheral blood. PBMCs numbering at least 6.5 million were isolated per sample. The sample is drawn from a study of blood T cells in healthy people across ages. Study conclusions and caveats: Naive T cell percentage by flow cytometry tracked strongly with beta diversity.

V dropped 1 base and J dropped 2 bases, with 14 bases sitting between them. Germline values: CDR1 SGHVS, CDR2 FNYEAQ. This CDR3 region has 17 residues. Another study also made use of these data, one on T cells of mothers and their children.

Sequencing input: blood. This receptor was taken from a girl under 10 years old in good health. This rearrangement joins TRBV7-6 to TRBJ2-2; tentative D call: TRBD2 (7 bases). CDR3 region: CASSLDPGGPNTGELFF. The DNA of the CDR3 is TGTGCCAGCAGCTTAGATCCCGGGGGGCCCAACACCGGGGAGCTGTTTTTT. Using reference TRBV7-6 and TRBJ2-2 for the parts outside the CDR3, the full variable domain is GAGVSQSPRYKVTKRGQDVALRCDPISGHVSLYWYRQALGQGPEFLTYFNYEAQQDKSGLPNDRFSAERPEGSISTLTIQRTEQRDSAMYRCASSLDPGGPNTGELFFGEGSRLTVL.